What follows is one T cell receptor beta chain and its context. This record comes from a study of blood T cell repertoires in COVID-19. Source study methods: Amplifying reference gene primers gave estimates of nucleated cell counts. Sequenced by immunoSEQ multiplex PCR; TCRdb stores in-frame clones only, minus some. That table gives V, J and clone size, and the DNA gave D and trimming. The sample lists some 80,000 clones; 86% were seen once. Germline values: CDR1 MNHNS, CDR2 SASEGT. V lost 3 bases to trimming and J lost 3 bases; unmatched junction nucleotides: 11. The CDR3 spans 17 residues. The sample consisted of peripheral blood. The clonotype originates from an elderly woman in a cohort sampled during active or convalescent COVID-19. The rearrangement links TRBV6-1 to TRBJ1-2; TRBD1 matches at 9 bases. The CDR3 bases are TGTGCCAGCAGTGATCCCGGGACAGGGAACCCCTACTATGGCTACACCTTC. Protein sequence: CASSDPGTGNPYYGYTF.